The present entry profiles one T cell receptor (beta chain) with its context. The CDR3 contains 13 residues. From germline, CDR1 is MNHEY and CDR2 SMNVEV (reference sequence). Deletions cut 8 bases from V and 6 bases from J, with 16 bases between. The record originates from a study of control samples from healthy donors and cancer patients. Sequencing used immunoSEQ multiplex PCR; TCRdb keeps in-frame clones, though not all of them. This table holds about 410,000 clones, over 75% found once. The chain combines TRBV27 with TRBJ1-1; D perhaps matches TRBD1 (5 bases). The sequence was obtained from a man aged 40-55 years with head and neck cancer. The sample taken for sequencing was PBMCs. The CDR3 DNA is TGTGCCAGCTCTCCCCCGGGGGTGGCTGAAGCTTTCTTT. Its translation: CASSPPGVAEAFF.